This T cell receptor beta chain was documented in a study of regulatory T cells in long-lasting Graves disease. Combining iRepertoire HTBI primers with Arm-PCR of CDR3 regions, the authors built TCR beta libraries. MiXCR was run by TCRdb on the multiplex PCR reads, yielding one entry per CDR3 protein. The sample records roughly 350,000 distinct CDR3 sequences, 15% to 20% being singletons. The time point here: newly diagnosed GD, antithyroid drugs for less than 3 months. TCR sequences were obtained from RNA taken from PBMCs. V gave up 2 bases and J gave up 4 bases, with 13 bases separating them. Germline V lookup: CDR1 MNHEY, CDR2 SVGAGI. CDR3 length: 15 residues. There are many counts of this clonotype. The sample was also reused in another study, on T cells in Graves' hyperthyroidism and ophthalmopathy.

The clonotype originates from a middle-aged man with Graves disease. The specimen comprised peripheral blood mononuclear cells (PBMCs), sampled at new diagnosis, from a patient treated with antithyroid drugs. The chain joins TRBV6-5 to TRBJ2-3; D is ambiguous. CDR3 residues: CASSYGLAVADTQYF. The CDR3 DNA reads as TGTGCCAGCAGTTACGGATTAGCTGTGGCAGATACGCAGTATTTT.